The following is a T cell receptor beta chain sequence with its context. Its antigen is still unknown. In replicate PCRs of sorted subsets, roughly 200 ng DNA, some 28,000 T cell genomes, was used. Sequencing used immunoSEQ multiplex PCR; TCRdb keeps in-frame clones, though not all of them. This repertoire shows 650,000 to 800,000 clones, 55% to 80% found once; its top ten account for less than 2%. Germline assignment: CDR1 MNHEY and CDR2 SMNVEV (reference sequence). The CDR3 covers 14 residues. V was cut by 5 bases and J by 1 base, with 11 bases left in between. The donor population consisted of healthy HIV-negative adults with no recent acute infections or vaccinations. The sample originates from a study of shared clonotypes between healthy human individuals. Whole-study findings and limits: In having few donors, the study represented limited genetic and exposure-history diversity. Clonotypes not shared had lower generation probabilities than those common to all four donors.

This receptor was obtained from a woman in her 30s in good health. Sequenced material: memory CD4+ T cells sorted from blood. Subset meaning: CD45RA-negative fraction. The chain is built from TRBV27 and TRBJ1-1; tentatively, D is TRBD1 (6 bases). CDR3 bases: TGTGCCAGCAGTGGGTGGGGACAGAACACTGAAGCTTTCTTT. It translates to CASSGWGQNTEAFF.